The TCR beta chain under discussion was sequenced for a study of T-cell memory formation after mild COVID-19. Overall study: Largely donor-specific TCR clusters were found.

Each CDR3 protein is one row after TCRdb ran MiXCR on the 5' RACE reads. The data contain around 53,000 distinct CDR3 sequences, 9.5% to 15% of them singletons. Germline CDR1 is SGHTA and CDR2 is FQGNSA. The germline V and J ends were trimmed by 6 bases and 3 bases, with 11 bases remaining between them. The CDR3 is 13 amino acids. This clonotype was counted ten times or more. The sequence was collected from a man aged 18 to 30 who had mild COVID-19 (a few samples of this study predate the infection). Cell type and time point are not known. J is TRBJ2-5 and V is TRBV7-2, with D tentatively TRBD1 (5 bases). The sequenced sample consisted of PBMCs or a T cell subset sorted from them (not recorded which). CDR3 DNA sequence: TGTGCCAGCAGAGTACTCAGGGAAGAGACCCAGTACTTC. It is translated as CASRVLREETQYF.